This T cell receptor (beta chain) was recorded in a study of blood T cell repertoires in COVID-19. The wider study: Researchers got acute and convalescent COVID-19 samples from the United States, Italy and Spain. T cells, B-cell-depleted T cells, or PBMCs supplied cDNA or gDNA.

The sample holds a few counts of this clone. Original data processing: It was from reference gene primer amplification that nucleated cell counts were estimated. Profiled with immunoSEQ multiplex PCR; TCRdb holds only in-frame clones, not every one. V and J calls and clone size are those listed in that table; D and trimming were worked out from the DNA. Here the sample spans 65,000 to 75,000 clones, around 87% being singletons. The receptor was isolated from an elderly woman with active or convalescent COVID-19. The sequenced sample consisted of peripheral blood.

The CDR3 region has the DNA TGTGCCAGCAGTGAATGGGTCATTGAGACTTCGCGGGGCTACACCTTC. It encodes CASSEWVIETSRGYTF. The chain recombines TRBV25-1 with TRBJ1-2, with D unresolved. CDR1 is MGHDK and CDR2 is SYGVNS in the germline V gene. The CDR3 is 16 amino acids. Trimming took off 1 base at V and 8 bases at J, with 20 bases between the two ends.